This T cell receptor (beta chain) derives from a study of cytotoxic CD8 clonotypes in ibrutinib-treated CLL (dated by TCRdb to 2020 to 2022). Context from the whole study: The cohort included about 15 treatment-naive and under 13 relapsed/refractory patients; 17 were IGHV unmutated. Partial responses were observed in roughly 25 patients and complete responses in 2; after a median follow-up of around 68 months, remission was maintained in 14 patients and progression was observed in approximately 12. The response samples were drawn at a median of around eleven months into treatment, with a range of about 6 to 36 months. On average, each sample had roughly 260,000 productive templates and approximately 89,000 productive rearrangements. Of the 90 or so participants in the trial, about two dozen had longitudinal samples available. Cryopreserved peripheral blood mononuclear cells were obtained prior to treatment, at the time of response, and at either disease progression or sustained remission. Patients were still on ibrutinib when every remission and progressive disease sample was collected.

A MiSeq instrument was used for deep resolution sequencing, which targeted depths ranging from 1 in 1 million up to 1 in 200,000 T cells, with coverage averaging 10x for each clonotype. TCR beta libraries were generated with the immunoSEQ hsTCRB Kit. Per the authors' processing: Data were analyzed with ImmunoSEQ Data Assistant and ImmunoSEQ Analyzer, with V, D and J genes assigned per IMGT definitions. Clonality, which ranges from 0 to 1, was calculated by subtracting the normalized Shannon entropy of productive rearrangement frequencies from one. Only overrepresented clonotypes making up at least 0.05% of the repertoire of each patient were included in the public clonotype analysis. Thirteen age-matched healthy donor repertoires from immuneACCESS served as clonality controls. TCRdb retrieved this table from immuneACCESS and kept in-frame rearrangements only. Not all clones are present; in checked studies, unresolved V genes account for under half, and no reason is known for the remainder. That table is the source of V, J and clone size, and D and trimming were worked out from the DNA. This sample gives around 250,000 clones in total; 60% to 75% of them show up just once. 15% of the sample rests with the top ten.

According to the study, the label for this sample's time point signals: 20 to 25 months on ibrutinib. For TCR beta library preparation, around 2.2 micrograms of genomic DNA was extracted from cryopreserved PBMCs. Longitudinal blood samples from CLL patients on ibrutinib monotherapy underwent high-throughput TCR beta sequencing. Patients were enrolled in a phase 2 open-label single-center ibrutinib monotherapy trial. What the study reported, not specific to this receptor: At baseline, clonality was higher than in age-matched healthy donors and showed a strong correlation with circulating CD8+ T-cell counts. At ibrutinib response clonality went up, during sustained remission it held steady, and at progression it dropped back toward baseline. Lymph node repertoires were not examined, and the timing of sampling was not matched between patients in sustained remission and those whose disease progressed. Public clonotypes were rare and either contracted or stayed stable during treatment, and the rise in clonality at ibrutinib response reflected the expansion of private clonotypes.

Concerning this clone itself: Its binding antigen is unknown. One base away there is no much larger clone; base qualities are not given.

V is reduced by 5 bases and J by 6 bases, leaving a spacing of 14 bases between them. CDR1 and CDR2, looked up from the germline V gene (reference sequence), are LNHDA and SQIVND. The CDR3 has 14 amino acids, counting the end cysteine and phenylalanine. Here the CDR3 DNA is all that survives: 42 bases in frame from base 1. This receptor was obtained from a human donor with chronic lymphocytic leukemia. Here the chain combines TRBV19 and TRBJ1-5, with no confident D gene call. The material was PBMCs, obtained after 24 months of ibrutinib treatment. The CDR3: CASSPEAVSQPQHF. DNA sequence: TGTGCCAGTAGTCCAGAAGCAGTGAGTCAGCCCCAGCATTTT.